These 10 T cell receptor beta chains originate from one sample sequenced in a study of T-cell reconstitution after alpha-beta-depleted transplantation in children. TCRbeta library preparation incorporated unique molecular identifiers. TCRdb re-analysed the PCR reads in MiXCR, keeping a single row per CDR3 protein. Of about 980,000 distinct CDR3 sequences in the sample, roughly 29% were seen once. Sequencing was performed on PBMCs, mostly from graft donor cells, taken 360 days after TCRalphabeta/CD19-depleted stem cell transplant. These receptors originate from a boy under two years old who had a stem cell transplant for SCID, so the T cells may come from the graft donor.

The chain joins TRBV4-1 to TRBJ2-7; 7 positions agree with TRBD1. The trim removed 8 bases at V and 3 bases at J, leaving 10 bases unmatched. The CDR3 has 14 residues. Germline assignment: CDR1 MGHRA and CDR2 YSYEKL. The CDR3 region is CASAPGTANYEQYF. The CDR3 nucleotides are TGCGCCAGCGCCCCCGGGACAGCGAACTACGAGCAGTACTTC.

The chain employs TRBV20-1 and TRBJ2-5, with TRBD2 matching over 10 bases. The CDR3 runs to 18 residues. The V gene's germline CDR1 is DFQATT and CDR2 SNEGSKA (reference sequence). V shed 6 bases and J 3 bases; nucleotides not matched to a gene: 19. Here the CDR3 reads CSAELEKHLAGAEETQYF. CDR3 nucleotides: TGCAGTGCCGAATTAGAGAAGCATCTAGCGGGGGCCGAAGAGACCCAGTACTTC.

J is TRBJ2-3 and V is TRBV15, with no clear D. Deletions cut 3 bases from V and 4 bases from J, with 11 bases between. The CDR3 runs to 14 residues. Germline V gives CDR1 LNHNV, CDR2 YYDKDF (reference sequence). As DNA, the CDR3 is TGTGCCACCAGCAGGGCTCTTCCCCCAGATACGCAGTATTTT. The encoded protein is CATSRALPPDTQYF.

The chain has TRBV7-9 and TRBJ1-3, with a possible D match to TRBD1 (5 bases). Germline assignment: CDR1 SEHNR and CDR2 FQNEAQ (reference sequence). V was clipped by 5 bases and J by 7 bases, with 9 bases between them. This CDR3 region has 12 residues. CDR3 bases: TGTGCCAGCAGCCCGAGGGACAACACCATATATTTT. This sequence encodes CASSPRDNTIYF.

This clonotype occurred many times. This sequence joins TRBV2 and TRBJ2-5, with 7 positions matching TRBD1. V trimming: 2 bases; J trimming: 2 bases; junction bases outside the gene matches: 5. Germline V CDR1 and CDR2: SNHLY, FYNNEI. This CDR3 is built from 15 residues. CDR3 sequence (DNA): TGTGCCAGCAGTGAAAGACAGGGCGGACAAGAGACCCAGTACTTC. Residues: CASSERQGGQETQYF.

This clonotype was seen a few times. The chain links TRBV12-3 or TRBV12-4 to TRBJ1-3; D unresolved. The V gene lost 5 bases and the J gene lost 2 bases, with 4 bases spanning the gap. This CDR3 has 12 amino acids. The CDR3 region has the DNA TGTGCCAGCAGTGGAGCTGGAAACACCATATATTTT. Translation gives CASSGAGNTIYF.

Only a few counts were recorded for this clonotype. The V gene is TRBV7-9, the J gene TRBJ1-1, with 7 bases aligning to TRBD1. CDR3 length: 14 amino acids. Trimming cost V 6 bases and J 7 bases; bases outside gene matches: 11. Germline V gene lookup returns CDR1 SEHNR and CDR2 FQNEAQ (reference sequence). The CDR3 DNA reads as TGTGCCAGCAGGCGCGACAGGGAATTGAGTGAAGCTTTCTTT. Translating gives CASRRDRELSEAFF.

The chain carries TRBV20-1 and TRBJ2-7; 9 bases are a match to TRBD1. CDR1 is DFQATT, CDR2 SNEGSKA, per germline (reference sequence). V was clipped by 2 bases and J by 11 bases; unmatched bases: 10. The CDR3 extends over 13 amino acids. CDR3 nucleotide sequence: TGCAGTGCTAGAAGTGGGGGAGACAGGGGGGAGTACTTC. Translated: CSARSGGDRGEYF.

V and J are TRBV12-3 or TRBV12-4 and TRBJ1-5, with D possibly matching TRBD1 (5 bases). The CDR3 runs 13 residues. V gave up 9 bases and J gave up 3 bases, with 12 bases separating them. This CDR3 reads CASKGRINQPQHF. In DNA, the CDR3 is TGTGCCAGTAAGGGACGGATCAATCAGCCCCAGCATTTT.

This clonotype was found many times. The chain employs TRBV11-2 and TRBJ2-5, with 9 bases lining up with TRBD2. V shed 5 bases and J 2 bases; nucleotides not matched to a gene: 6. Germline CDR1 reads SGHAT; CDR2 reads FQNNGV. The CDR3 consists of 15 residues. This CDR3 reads CASSRRLAEQETQYF. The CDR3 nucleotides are TGTGCCAGCAGCCGGAGACTAGCGGAACAAGAGACCCAGTACTTC. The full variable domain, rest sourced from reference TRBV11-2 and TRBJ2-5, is EAGVAQSPRYKIIEKRQSVAFWCNPISGHATLYWYQQILGQGPKLLIQFQNNGVVDDSQLPKDRFSAERLKGVDSTLKIQPAKLEDSAVYLCASSRRLAEQETQYFGPGTRLLVL.